The clone carrying this T cell receptor beta chain was recorded many times. Using RNA transcripts, the TCR beta CDR3 regions were amplified. HTBI-primed RT-PCR formed the first round, and a multiplex PCR formed the second. Via MiXCR, TCRdb re-called the multiplex PCR reads, giving one row per CDR3 protein. The data show about 500,000 distinct CDR3 sequences, 35% to 40% seen once. The source of the sample is a study of Graves' ophthalmopathy and Graves' hyperthyroidism. The CDR3 contains 15 residues. Germline assignment: CDR1 DFQATT and CDR2 SNEGSKA (reference sequence). The germline V and J ends were trimmed by 5 bases and 3 bases, with 19 bases remaining between them.

This TCR was recovered from an adult man with Graves' hyperthyroidism. The sequencing sample was made of peripheral blood or thyroid tissue (not recorded which). This chain links TRBV20-1 with TRBJ1-1; possible D gene TRBD1, 6 bases. CDR3 region: CSARRGGSRDTEAFF. CDR3 nucleotides: TGCAGTGCTCGTCGGGGGGGCTCCAGGGACACTGAAGCTTTCTTT.